Listed below are T cell receptor beta chains from one sample, sequenced in a study of blood T cell repertoires in COVID-19. Using immunoSEQ multiplex PCR, the repertoire was profiled, and TCRdb retains in-frame clones only, with some absent. Of about 260,000 clones in the sample, over 80% were seen once. Sample: PBMCs or T cells enriched from blood (not recorded which). The receptors stem from a woman aged 40-49 years who had been exposed to COVID-19. Each CDR3 is given with its conserved first and last residue. Fields, in order: D gene, clone size, V gene, J gene, CDR3 DNA, CDR3 protein. A D gene is named only where the DNA matches it firmly. Size values are once, few and many counts, or a class for expanded clones, and some rows have none.

>NA|NA|TRBV20-1|TRBJ1-2
TGCAGTGCTAGGGGGGAGGGTGGCTACACCTTC
CSARGEGGYTF
>NA|NA|TRBV2|TRBJ1-5
TGTGCCAGTGACAGAACCAATCAGCCCCAGCATTTT
CASDRTNQPQHF
>TRBD1|NA|TRBV11-1|TRBJ2-7
TGTGCCAGCAGCGCAGGGACAGTCGAGTACTTC
CASSAGTVEYF
>NA|NA|TRBV10-3|TRBJ1-2
TGTGCCATCAGTGAGTTGAAGACGGGGGGAGATGGCTACACCTTC
CAISELKTGGDGYTF
>NA|NA|TRBV24-1|TRBJ2-3
TGTGCCACCAGTGATTCGACAGAGAGCACAGATACGCAGTATTTT
CATSDSTESTDTQYF
>NA|NA|TRBV6-5|TRBJ1-2
TGTGCCAGCAGTTACTCCGGAGGGAACTATGGCTACACCTTC
CASSYSGGNYGYTF
>NA|NA|TRBV5-1|TRBJ2-1
TGCGCCAGCACCCGACTAGGGAGCTCCTACAATGAGCAGTTCTTC
CASTRLGSSYNEQFF
>NA|NA|TRBV10-3|TRBJ1-1
TGTGCCATCAGCCACTCAGGGTCGCGCACTGAAGCTTTCTTT
CAISHSGSRTEAFF
>NA|NA|TRBV6-5|TRBJ2-2
TGTGCCAGCAGGTACAGAGCCGGGGAGCTGTTTTTT
CASRYRAGELFF
>NA|NA|TRBV28|TRBJ1-6
TGTGCCAGCAGTTACTCGGGGGGTTTCTTTAATTCACCCCTCCACTTT
CASSYSGGFFNSPLHF
>TRBD1|NA|TRBV24-1|TRBJ1-5
TGTGCCACCAGTGACCCAACAGGGGGCGAACAGCCCCAGCATTTT
CATSDPTGGEQPQHF
>NA|NA|TRBV7-9|TRBJ1-2
TGTGCCAGCAGCCAGCTAACCGGCAGGGTCCCTATTGCGGACTATGGCTACACCTTC
CASSQLTGRVPIADYGYTF
>NA|NA|TRBV5-4|TRBJ1-4
TGTGCCAGCAGCTTGGACAGTTGGGGAGATGAAAAACTGTTTTTT
CASSLDSWGDEKLFF
>TRBD2|NA|TRBV2|TRBJ2-2
TGTGCCAGCCGGGAGGGTGGGGAGCTGTTTTTT
CASREGGELFF
>TRBD2|NA|TRBV24-1|TRBJ2-4
TGTGCCACCAGTGATGGGAGGGCCGGGGGAAACATTCAGTACTTC
CATSDGRAGGNIQYF
>NA|NA|TRBV5-6|TRBJ1-6
TGTGCCAGCAGCAGGGAAACCGACAGGAGCTCCTATAATTCACCCCTCCACTTT
CASSRETDRSSYNSPLHF
>TRBD1|NA|TRBV11-2|TRBJ1-2
TGTGCCAGCAGCGCGACAGGGATTCCTAACTATGGCTACACCTTC
CASSATGIPNYGYTF
>NA|NA|TRBV4-1|TRBJ2-2
TGCGCCAGCAGCCAGGACAGGAACACCGGGGAGCTGTTTTTT
CASSQDRNTGELFF
>NA|NA|TRBV14|TRBJ2-1
TGTGCCAGCAGCCTTCGGGAGTACAATGAGCAGTTCTTC
CASSLREYNEQFF
>TRBD1|NA|TRBV6-1|TRBJ1-5
TGTGCCAGCAGTGAAGCGCGGACAGGGGGACCTCAGCCCCAGCATTTT
CASSEARTGGPQPQHF
>TRBD1|NA|TRBV7-2|TRBJ1-6
TGTGCCAGCAGCCAGGACAGGGGACGTTCACCCCTCCACTTT
CASSQDRGRSPLHF
>TRBD1|NA|TRBV5-6|TRBJ1-1
TGTGCCAGCAGCTTCGCCAGGGGGCTGTTGAACACTGAAGCTTTCTTT
CASSFARGLLNTEAFF
>NA|NA|TRBV21-1|TRBJ1-3
TGTGCCAGCAGCCCCTCTCCAGGCAGGGGCTCTGGAAACACCATATATTTT
CASSPSPGRGSGNTIYF
>NA|NA|TRBV4-2|TRBJ1-1
TGTGCCAGCAGCCAAGCCAGGGTAGGGGCTGAAGCTTTCTTT
CASSQARVGAEAFF
>TRBD2|few|TRBV18|TRBJ2-1
TGTGCCAGCTCTCACGGGACTAGCGGGGAATACAATGAGCAGTTCTTC
CASSHGTSGEYNEQFF
>NA|NA|TRBV7-2|TRBJ2-3
TGTGCCAGCAGCTTACTACTCGCTACGCAGTATTTT
CASSLLLATQYF
>TRBD1|NA|TRBV19|TRBJ2-1
TGTGCCAGTACACGTCTGGGACAGGGGGCGTATGAGCAGTTCTTC
CASTRLGQGAYEQFF
>TRBD2|NA|TRBV3-1/TRBV3-2|TRBJ2-3
TGTGCCAGCAGCCAGCCGGGCGCGGGGGGGCCAGGGCGAACAGATACGCAGTATTTT
CASSQPGAGGPGRTDTQYF
>NA|NA|TRBV6-2/TRBV6-3|TRBJ2-1
TGTGCCAGCAGTTACGAGGGGGGGTGGGAGCAGTTCTTC
CASSYEGGWEQFF